This passage covers 22 T cell receptor beta chains from one sample sequenced in a study of OX40 agonist ivuxolimab in advanced cancers. The repertoire was sequenced with immunoSEQ multiplex PCR; TCRdb's copy has only in-frame clones and lacks some. The sample holds 70,000 to 85,000 clones, 85% seen once. The source was CD4+ or CD8+ T cells sorted from blood, collected in a trial of the OX40 agonist ivuxolimab. These receptors were taken from an adult with an advanced solid tumor such as melanoma, head and neck, liver or kidney cancer.

The chain has TRBV29-1 and TRBJ1-1, with 7 bases identical to TRBD1. The CDR3 is made up of 14 amino acids. J gave up 1 base and V 8 bases, and 10 bases lay outside the gene matches. Germline-derived CDR1 and CDR2 are SQVTM and ANQGSEA. This CDR3 reads CSHPDPGGNTEAFF. The DNA of the CDR3 is TGCAGCCACCCGGATCCAGGGGGGAACACTGAAGCTTTCTTT.

This sequence joins TRBV4-2 and TRBJ1-6; no definite D call. CDR3 length: 12 residues. Germline V CDR1 and CDR2: LGHNA, YNFKEQ. Trimming pared 4 bases from V and 10 bases from J, leaving 8 bases between. The CDR3 region is CASSPDDSPLHF. The CDR3 DNA is TGTGCCAGCAGCCCCGACGACTCACCCCTCCACTTT.

The chain carries TRBV7-9 and TRBJ1-4; D may be TRBD1 (5 bases). Deletions cut 0 bases from V and 6 bases from J, with 23 bases between. CDR3 length: 19 amino acids. CDR1 and CDR2 from the germline V gene are SEHNR and FQNEAQ (reference sequence). The CDR3 loop is CASSLAGPIAPEGDEKLFF. The CDR3, as DNA: TGTGCCAGCAGCTTAGCGGGGCCGATAGCGCCGGAAGGAGATGAAAAACTGTTTTTT.

The V call is TRBV5-6, the J call TRBJ2-2; weak D call: TRBD2 (5 bases). The CDR3 is 15 residues long. V was trimmed by 2 bases and J by 5 bases, leaving 13 bases between them. The germline gives CDR1 SGHDT, CDR2 YYEEEE. CDR3 region: CASSFVEVGTGELFF. In DNA, the CDR3 is TGTGCCAGCAGCTTCGTGGAGGTCGGGACCGGGGAGCTGTTTTTT.

The chain carries TRBV7-2 and TRBJ2-7; perhaps TRBD1 as D (5 bases). Trimming removed 4 bases at V and 5 bases at J, with 12 bases between. The CDR3 length is 13 residues. Germline V gene lookup returns CDR1 SGHTA and CDR2 FQGNSA. The chain's CDR3 is CASSWTDSHEQYV. The DNA for the CDR3 is TGTGCCAGCAGCTGGACCGACAGCCACGAGCAGTACGTC.

The chain links TRBV19 to TRBJ2-2; possibly TRBD1 or TRBD2 for D (5 bases each). This CDR3 spans 14 amino acids. Germline CDR1 reads LNHDA; CDR2 reads SQIVND (reference sequence). The germline V and J ends were trimmed by 7 bases and 7 bases, with 16 bases remaining between them. CDR3 in DNA: TGTGCCAGTAAGACAGAGTCGCGGGTCGGGGAGCTGTTTTTT. Protein product: CASKTESRVGELFF. The full variable domain, in which reference TRBV19 and TRBJ2-2 provide the parts outside the CDR3, is DGGITQSPKYLFRKEGQNVTLSCEQNLNHDAMYWYRQDPGQGLRLIYYSQIVNDFQKGDIAEGYSVSREKKESFPLTVTSAQKNPTAFYLCASKTESRVGELFFGEGSRLTVL.

The rearrangement joins TRBV7-2 to TRBJ2-5; weak D call: TRBD1 (6 bases). The CDR3 is 12 residues long. V shed 6 bases and J shed 13 bases, with 18 bases lying between them. CDR1 and CDR2 from the germline V gene are SGHTA and FQGNSA. CDR3 sequence: CASSVRGRDMYF. CDR3 DNA sequence: TGTGCCAGCAGTGTCCGGGGTCGGGACATGTACTTC.

The chain joins TRBV19 to TRBJ2-5; TRBD2 agrees at 7 bases. The last part of the DNA fits TRBJ2-7 better; the J call may be wrong. The CDR3 sequence is 15 residues long. Germline values: CDR1 LNHDA, CDR2 SQIVND (reference sequence). This CDR3 reads CASSNLLAEGYEQYF. The CDR3 DNA sequence: TGTGCCAGTAGTAACCTGCTAGCGGAAGGTTACGAGCAGTACTTC.

This clone was seen more than once but under ten times. The V gene is TRBV18, the J gene TRBJ2-7; perhaps TRBD2 as D (6 bases). This CDR3 spans 14 amino acids. Trimming removed 6 bases at V and 1 base at J, with 13 bases between. Germline CDR1 reads KGHSH; CDR2 reads LQKENI. This CDR3 reads CASSLLAESYEQYF. The CDR3 DNA follows: TGTGCCAGCTCTCTTTTAGCGGAATCCTACGAGCAGTACTTC.

The table lists this clone with a few counts. V and J are TRBV19 and TRBJ1-1; 7 nucleotides match TRBD1. The CDR3 length is 14 residues. Germline V lookup: CDR1 LNHDA, CDR2 SQIVND (reference sequence). Unmatched junction bases numbered 7, after V lost 5 bases and J lost 4 bases. CDR3 amino acids: CASSVDRVGTEAFF. The CDR3 region has the DNA TGTGCCAGTAGTGTCGACAGGGTGGGCACTGAAGCTTTCTTT.

The table lists this clone with a few counts. This chain joins TRBV27 and TRBJ2-2, with D perhaps given as TRBD1 or TRBD2 (6 bases each). Trimming stripped 7 bases from V and 4 bases from J, with 16 bases between. The CDR3 sequence is 15 residues long. From germline, CDR1 is MNHEY and CDR2 SMNVEV (reference sequence). CDR3 protein: CASTRGGSATGELFF. CDR3 nucleotide sequence: TGTGCCAGCACCCGAGGGGGGTCCGCCACCGGGGAGCTGTTTTTT.

This sequence joins TRBV4-2 and TRBJ2-6; no firm D call. Germline V CDR1 and CDR2: LGHNA, YNFKEQ. There are 16 residues in the CDR3. Trimming shortened V by 0 bases and J by 0 bases, and 6 bases separated the two germline ends. CDR3 region: CASSQDLTSGANVLTF. In DNA, the CDR3 is TGTGCCAGCAGCCAAGATTTGACCTCTGGGGCCAACGTCCTGACTTTC.

The CDR3 loop reads CASSILAGGYNEQFF. CDR3 nucleotides: TGTGCCAGCAGTATCCTAGCGGGAGGCTACAATGAGCAGTTCTTC. V usage is TRBV6-5 and J usage is TRBJ2-1; TRBD2 matches 11 bases. Germline CDR1 and CDR2: MNHEY and SVGAGI. This CDR3 spans 15 amino acids. After removal of 5 bases from V and 3 bases from J, the junction contained 3 bases not matched to a gene.

The chain couples TRBV18 to TRBJ2-7, with 8 bases matching TRBD2. Per the germline V gene, CDR1 is KGHSH and CDR2 is LQKENI. After removal of 0 bases from V and 3 bases from J, the junction contained 4 bases not matched to a gene. This CDR3 is built from 15 residues. The CDR3 here is CASSPPSGSLYEQYF. Here the CDR3 DNA reads TGTGCCAGCTCACCACCGAGCGGGAGCCTCTACGAGCAGTACTTC.

This sequence joins TRBV5-4 and TRBJ1-3; TRBD1 is a possible D gene (6 bases). Germline loops: CDR1 SGHNT, CDR2 YYREEE (reference sequence). This CDR3 is built from 16 residues. Trimming pared 4 bases from V and 3 bases from J, leaving 17 bases between. CDR3 sequence: CASSAWLGANGNTIYF. The CDR3 DNA sequence: TGTGCCAGCAGCGCATGGCTGGGGGCAAATGGAAACACCATATATTTT.

The chain has TRBV6-5 and TRBJ1-1; D not resolved. The V end lost 0 bases, the J end lost 2 bases, and 13 bases lay between the germline ends. The germline V gene has CDR1 MNHEY and CDR2 SVGAGI. The CDR3 totals 16 residues. The CDR3, as DNA: TGTGCCAGCAGTTACTCGGGCTACTACAGTAACACTGAAGCTTTCTTT. It is translated as CASSYSGYYSNTEAFF.

The sample holds one count of this clone. Other nucleotide sequences from this sample produce the same CDR3. The chain employs TRBV6-6 and TRBJ2-1, with 10 bases identical to TRBD2. CDR3 size: 15 residues. Looked up from germline, CDR1 is MNHNY and CDR2 is SVGAGI (reference sequence). Germline trimming cut 6 bases from V and 2 bases from J; bases unmatched to any gene: 4. The CDR3 reads CASRTSGRAYNEQFF. DNA for the CDR3: TGTGCCAGCAGAACAAGCGGGAGGGCCTACAATGAGCAGTTCTTC.

The rearrangement joins TRBV7-9 to TRBJ2-7; 11 bases are a match to TRBD2. This CDR3 contains 18 residues. Germline values: CDR1 SEHNR, CDR2 FQNEAQ (reference sequence). J gave up 0 bases and V 4 bases, and 11 bases lay outside the gene matches. CDR3 region: CASSSSPGLADDSYEQYF. In DNA form, the CDR3 reads TGTGCCAGCAGCTCGTCACCGGGACTAGCGGACGACTCCTACGAGCAGTACTTC.

This clone has just a few counts. V is TRBV10-3 and J is TRBJ1-5; 7 bases map to TRBD1. In germline, CDR1 is ENHRY, CDR2 SYGVKD. This CDR3 has 15 residues. V lost 6 bases to trimming and J lost 2 bases; unmatched junction nucleotides: 7. CDR3 amino acids: CAISPGTGGNQPQHF. CDR3 DNA sequence: TGTGCCATCAGCCCTGGCACAGGGGGCAATCAGCCCCAGCATTTT.

The J gene is TRBJ2-7, the V gene TRBV4-3; 12 bases fit TRBD2. This CDR3 is 20 amino acids long. Germline lookup yields CDR1 LGHNA and CDR2 YSLEER. Trimming took 1 base from V and 0 from J; bases not matched to a gene: 13. The CDR3 spells CASSQGLPTSGRAVSYEQYF. CDR3 nucleotides: TGCGCCAGCAGCCAAGGCCTCCCGACTAGCGGGAGAGCCGTCTCCTACGAGCAGTACTTC.

This clone was picked up one time. The chain combines TRBV19 with TRBJ2-7; D ambiguous. V lost 1 base and J 2 bases, leaving 3 bases between the germline ends. The length of the CDR3 is 12 residues. The germline gives CDR1 LNHDA, CDR2 SQIVND (reference sequence). CDR3 sequence: CASSIGTYEQYF. CDR3 nucleotide sequence: TGTGCCAGTAGTATAGGAACCTACGAGCAGTACTTC.

The chain joins TRBV7-9 to TRBJ1-3, with 8 bases lining up with TRBD1. Per germline, CDR1 SEHNR and CDR2 FQNEAQ (reference sequence). The CDR3 runs to 17 residues. V was clipped by 5 bases and J by 5 bases; unmatched bases: 14. In DNA, the CDR3 is TGTGCCAGCAGCGCGGGACAGGCCACGCATGACAGAAACACCATATATTTT. Translated: CASSAGQATHDRNTIYF.